These T cell receptor beta chains were read from a single sample in a study of neurological immune-mediated disorders. TCRdb reprocessed the 5' RACE reads with MiXCR, giving one entry per CDR3 protein. The sample yields about 59,000 distinct CDR3 sequences, around 24% seen once. The sequenced sample consisted of PBMCs. The receptors come from a man aged 55-75 years with HTLV-1-associated myelopathy (HAM/TSP). CDR3s include the opening cysteine and the closing phenylalanine or tryptophan. D genes are given only for firm matches. The size of a clone is reported for some rows only, either as once, few or many, or as a class for expanded clones.

>TRBD2|many|TRBV9|TRBJ2-5
TGTGCCAGCAGCGTGATGGCGGGAGGGCCTTCGCAGGAGACCCAGTACTTC
CASSVMAGGPSQETQYF
>TRBD2|-|TRBV18|TRBJ2-3
TGTGCCAGCTCACCAGGACTAGCGGGAGTAGTGCGTACAGATACGCAGTATTTT
CASSPGLAGVVRTDTQYF
>-|many|TRBV6-5|TRBJ2-1
TGTGCCAGCAGGTCCCACACTGAGCAGTTCTTC
CASRSHTEQFF
>TRBD2|many|TRBV7-2|TRBJ2-1
TGTGCCAGCAGGATACGAGCTAGCGGGACCTATGAGCAGTTCTTC
CASRIRASGTYEQFF
>-|-|TRBV28|TRBJ2-3
TGTGCCAGCAGATCAACTAGCCCGGGGACTGATACGCAGTATTTT
CASRSTSPGTDTQYF
>-|many|TRBV12-3/TRBV12-4|TRBJ2-2
TGTGCCAGCAGTTTCGGGGCCGCGGGAACCGGGGAGCTGTTTTTT
CASSFGAAGTGELFF
>TRBD1|many|TRBV5-1|TRBJ2-7
TGCGCCAGCAGCTTGGGTGGGACAGGAGGCTCCTACGAGCAGTACTTC
CASSLGGTGGSYEQYF
>-|-|TRBV7-2|TRBJ1-2
TGTGCCAGCAGCTTGGAAGTCGGGGACTACACCTTC
CASSLEVGDYTF
>-|-|TRBV5-1|TRBJ1-2
TGCGCCAGCAGCCCCCGGGACGGCTATGGCTACACCTTC
CASSPRDGYGYTF
>TRBD1|many|TRBV10-3|TRBJ2-7
TGTGCCACCGGACAGGGCGAGGACGAGCAGTACTTC
CATGQGEDEQYF
>TRBD2|once|TRBV28|TRBJ2-7
TGTGCCAGTAGGTTAGCGGGAGGGCCCTCAGGGGAGCGGTACTTC
CASRLAGGPSGERYF
>TRBD1|many|TRBV20-1|TRBJ2-4
TGCAGTGCTAGAGGACCCGGGACAGGGGGGTTGGACATTCAGTACTTC
CSARGPGTGGLDIQYF
>-|many|TRBV20-1|TRBJ2-5
TGCAGTGCTAGACCCTCTCACGAGACCCAGTACTTC
CSARPSHETQYF
>TRBD2|-|TRBV12-3/TRBV12-4|TRBJ2-1
TGTGCCACCATAGGACTAGCGGATCACAATGAGCAGTTCTTC
CATIGLADHNEQFF
>TRBD1|many|TRBV6-5|TRBJ1-2
TGTGCCAGCAGTTTCAAAGGGGGCGTGTATGGCTACACCTTC
CASSFKGGVYGYTF
>TRBD2|-|TRBV3-1|TRBJ2-5
TGTGCCAGCAGCCAATACAGCGGGAGTGGCCAAGAGACCCAGTACTTC
CASSQYSGSGQETQYF
>-|-|TRBV3-1|TRBJ2-5
TGTGCCAGCAGCCAAACTATGAGGCGGAACCAAGAGACCCAGTACTTC
CASSQTMRRNQETQYF